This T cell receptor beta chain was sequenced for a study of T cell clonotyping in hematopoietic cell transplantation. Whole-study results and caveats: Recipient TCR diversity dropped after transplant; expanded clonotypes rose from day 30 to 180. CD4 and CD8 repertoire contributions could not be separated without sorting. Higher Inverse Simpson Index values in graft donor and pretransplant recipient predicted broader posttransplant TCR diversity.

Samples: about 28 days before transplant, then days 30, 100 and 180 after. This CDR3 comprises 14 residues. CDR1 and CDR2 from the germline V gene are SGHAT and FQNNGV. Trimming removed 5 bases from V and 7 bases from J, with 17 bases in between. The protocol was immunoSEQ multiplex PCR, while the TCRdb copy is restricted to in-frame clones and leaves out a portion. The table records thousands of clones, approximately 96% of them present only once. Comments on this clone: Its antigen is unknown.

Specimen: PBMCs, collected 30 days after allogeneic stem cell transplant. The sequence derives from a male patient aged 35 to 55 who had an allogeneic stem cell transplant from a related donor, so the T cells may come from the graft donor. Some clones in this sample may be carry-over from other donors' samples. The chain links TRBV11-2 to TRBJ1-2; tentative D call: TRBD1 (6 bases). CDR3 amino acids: CASSQARGWGGYTF. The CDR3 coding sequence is TGTGCCAGCAGCCAGGCCAGGGGATGGGGTGGCTACACCTTC.